This T cell receptor beta chain was documented in a study of CD8+ T cells in alopecia areata. Germline V lookup: CDR1 GTSNPN, CDR2 SVGIG (reference sequence). The V and J ends lost 0 bases and 0 bases respectively, with 9 bases between them. The CDR3 contains 16 residues. As for this clone: What it binds is not known.

Study-wide results and limits: Mice showed clearer TCR sharing than patients did, a gap that was possibly HLA-related. Affected lesional scalp, above all in alopecia totalis/universalis, was more clonal than normal scalp.

Researchers took lesional scalp punch biopsies and peripheral blood from people who were alopecia areata patients. PBMC-derived CD4+ and CD8+ T cells were sorted. Extraction and reverse transcription of RNA yielded cDNA as the sequencing template. Profiling relied on immunoSEQ multiplex PCR, and the TCRdb table lists in-frame clones only, not all of them. The sample lists 120,000 or so clones, around 48% seen once, with about 10% in the top ten. The material sequenced was NKG2D-low CD8+ T cells sorted from blood. The V and J genes are TRBV30 and TRBJ2-6; no definite D call. This clonotype was obtained from a human donor with alopecia areata. The CDR3 DNA is TGTGCCTGGAGTGTCCCTAGTATCTCTGGGGCCAACGTCCTGACTTTC. This encodes CAWSVPSISGANVLTF.